The T cell receptor (beta chain) under discussion was sequenced for a study of blood T cell repertoires in COVID-19. Study as a whole: COVID-19 samples collected from the United States, Italy and Spain covered acute and convalescent phases. PBMCs, B-cell-depleted T cells, or T cells provided the cDNA or gDNA that made up the material.

The CDR3 covers 15 residues. CDR1 is LNHDA and CDR2 is SQIVND in the germline V gene (reference sequence). V was pared by 3 bases and J by 1 base, with 5 bases of the junction left unmatched. During active infection, Seattle patients enrolled and were then monitored through disease. Authors' data handling: From reference gene primer amplification, estimates of nucleated cell counts were derived. Sequencing was performed with immunoSEQ multiplex PCR; in TCRdb, only in-frame clones are kept and a portion is missing. The V and J calls and clone size are taken from that table; D and trimming were inferred from the DNA. Of 250,000 to 350,000 clones in the sample, approximately 86% were seen once.

Sequencing was carried out using peripheral blood. The chain has TRBV19 and TRBJ2-7, with TRBD1 identical over 8 bases. The source of this sequence is a woman aged 70-85 years with COVID-19, enrolled during active disease. For the CDR3, the DNA is TGTGCCAGTAGTATTGGACAGGGAGTTTCCTACGAGCAGTACTTC. Translated: CASSIGQGVSYEQYF.